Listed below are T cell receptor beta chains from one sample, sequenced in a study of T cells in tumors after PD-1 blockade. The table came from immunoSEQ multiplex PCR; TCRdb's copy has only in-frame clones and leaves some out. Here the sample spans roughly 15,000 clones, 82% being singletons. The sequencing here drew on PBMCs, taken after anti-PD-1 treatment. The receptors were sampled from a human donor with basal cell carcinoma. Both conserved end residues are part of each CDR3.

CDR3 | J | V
CASSMSANTDTQYF | TRBJ2-3 | TRBV19
CASSRDSSGNTIYF | TRBJ1-3 | TRBV3-1/TRBV3-2
CAFTGPTYEQYF | TRBJ2-7 | TRBV5-4
CASSARQGENSPLHF | TRBJ1-6 | TRBV5-1
CASSMGPDTSRSPLHF | TRBJ1-6 | TRBV19
CASSHDQPQHF | TRBJ1-5 | TRBV7-9
CASSFVAGTDTQYF | TRBJ2-3 | TRBV28
CASRAGLPNSPLHF | TRBJ1-6 | TRBV6-5
CASSSLAGGYNEQFF | TRBJ2-1 | TRBV4-1
CASSILMGVDEQFF | TRBJ2-1 | TRBV19
CAISLQGNTEAFF | TRBJ1-1 | TRBV10-3
CATSRVLAGDGETQYF | TRBJ2-5 | TRBV15
CATFDRGEYSPLHF | TRBJ1-6 | TRBV2
CASSPSGGVHEQFF | TRBJ2-1 | TRBV21-1
CASSVGQGRGSYEQYF | TRBJ2-7 | TRBV9
CASSLEAAHEQYF | TRBJ2-7 | TRBV7-2
CASSLGGEGNTIYF | TRBJ1-3 | TRBV7-6